This T cell receptor (beta chain) comes out of a study of graft-versus-host responses after intestinal transplantation. Background on the study: Every recipient underwent anti-thymocyte globulin induction, then tacrolimus and steroids for two to four years.

Regarding the study as a whole: Recipient marrow showed GvH clones, some seen first in ileum or blood. Individuals who had graft-donor T cell macrochimerism had allografts that showed high graft-versus-host to host-versus-graft clonal ratios. Early after transplant, HvG clones declined as circulating GvH clones peaked.

The repertoire was sequenced with immunoSEQ multiplex PCR; TCRdb's copy has only in-frame clones and lacks some. The sample carries some 110,000 clones, 90% to 95% recorded once. Comment on this clone: Its antigen is not known.

In germline, CDR1 is LNHDA, CDR2 SQIVND (reference sequence). V shed 7 bases, J shed 4 bases, and the junction held 5 bases outside the gene matches. The length of the CDR3 is 14 residues. The material sequenced was unstimulated CD8+ T cells sorted from spleen or lymph node cells, taken before transplant. The origin of this receptor is a human donor who was the organ donor for an intestinal transplant. The rearrangement uses TRBV19 and TRBJ2-3, with 10 bases that match TRBD2. CDR3: CASTIAGGADTQYF. Written as DNA, the CDR3 is TGTGCCAGTACCATAGCGGGAGGCGCAGATACGCAGTATTTT.